This T cell receptor (beta chain) was captured by sequencing in a study of T cell repertoires in cytomegalovirus infection. As for the study in general: CMV infection and matching HLA type were both indicated by public TCR beta signatures.

The CDR3 runs 19 residues. Germline lookup yields CDR1 MGHRA and CDR2 YSYEKL. Trimming removed 3 bases from V and 0 bases from J; junction bases left unmatched: 8. Each CDR3 protein is one row after TCRdb ran MiXCR on the reads. The sample lists roughly 68,000 distinct CDR3 sequences, more than 20% occurring once. Findings and caveats of the study: The response measured ex vivo was dominated by TCR beta clonotypes (HLA-C-restricted and CMV-specific). The cumulative frequency of public TCR beta families identified carriers of CMV plus the relevant HLA.

This clonotype showed up many times. Its antigen is not identified. The receptor was derived from a human donor in good health (CMV status not recorded). Some clones in this sample may be carry-over from other donors' samples. The chain is built from TRBV4-1 and TRBJ2-1, with 13 positions matching TRBD2. The sequencing sample was made of PBMCs, sequenced either directly or after in vitro stimulation (not recorded which). The CDR3 loop is CASSQRGLAGEDSYNEQFF. The CDR3 nucleotides read TGCGCCAGCAGCCAGAGAGGACTAGCGGGAGAAGACTCCTACAATGAGCAGTTCTTC.